The next 29 T cell receptor beta chains were all read from a single sample in a study of blood T cell repertoires in COVID-19. Clones were read by immunoSEQ multiplex PCR, and TCRdb kept only the in-frame ones, dropping some. The data show 250,000 to 300,000 clones, over 80% seen once. The specimen was PBMCs or T cells enriched from blood (not recorded which). These receptors all stem from a human donor in a cohort exposed to, infected with or recovered from COVID-19 (not recorded which). The donor label of this sample is uncertain.

This clone has a single count. This chain joins TRBV6-1 and TRBJ2-5; TRBD1 matches 10 bases. Germline CDR1 MNHNS, CDR2 SASEGT. The CDR3 extends over 18 amino acids. V lost 2 bases, J lost 5 bases, and 14 bases stayed unmatched. CDR3 protein: CASSEIGQGVRDGETQYF. CDR3 coding DNA: TGTGCCAGCAGTGAAATCGGACAGGGGGTTCGGGACGGGGAGACCCAGTACTTC.

CDR3: CASSVADSGGPYEQYF. CDR3 in DNA: TGTGCCAGCAGCGTAGCGGATAGCGGGGGTCCCTACGAGCAGTACTTC. The chain combines TRBV9 with TRBJ2-7; TRBD2 matches at 9 bases. With V trimmed by 0 bases and J by 2 bases, 6 bases remained unmatched. Germline V gene sequence: CDR1 SGDLS, CDR2 YYNGEE. The length of the CDR3 is 16 residues.

The chain is built from TRBV2 and TRBJ1-1; a weak D match, TRBD1 (5 bases). Trimming took off 2 bases at V and 5 bases at J, with 12 bases between the two ends. There are 14 residues in the CDR3. Germline CDR1 and CDR2: SNHLY and FYNNEI. CDR3 in amino acids: CASSEYGEGTEAFF. The CDR3 region has the DNA TGTGCCAGCAGTGAATATGGGGAGGGGACTGAAGCTTTCTTT.

This chain links TRBV29-1 with TRBJ2-5; TRBD1 agrees at 8 bases. V lost 6 bases, J lost 5 bases, and 5 bases stayed unmatched. The CDR3 totals 12 residues. Germline loops: CDR1 SQVTM, CDR2 ANQGSEA. CDR3 amino acids: CSVWTGQETQYF. CDR3 in DNA: TGCAGCGTCTGGACAGGGCAGGAGACCCAGTACTTC.

V and J are TRBV10-2 and TRBJ1-5, with 8 positions matching TRBD1. CDR1 is WSHSY, CDR2 SAAADI, per germline. With V trimmed by 8 bases and J by 6 bases, 9 bases remained unmatched. This CDR3 has 14 residues. The CDR3 region is CASADRAGSQPQHF. The CDR3 DNA follows: TGCGCCAGCGCGGACAGGGCTGGCAGTCAGCCCCAGCATTTT.

The rearrangement joins TRBV30 to TRBJ2-1; D possibly corresponds to TRBD1 (5 bases). The CDR3 consists of 12 residues. The V gene's germline CDR1 is GTSNPN and CDR2 SVGIG (reference sequence). V lost 4 bases and J lost 5, with 9 bases in between. CDR3 sequence: CAWTAGHNEQFF. The DNA of the CDR3 is TGTGCCTGGACGGCAGGGCACAATGAGCAGTTCTTC.

This sequence joins TRBV19 and TRBJ1-4; 9 positions agree with TRBD1. The junction had 7 bases not matched to a gene; V was cut back by 6 bases and J by 8 bases. CDR3 length: 14 residues. Per the germline V gene, CDR1 is LNHDA and CDR2 is SQIVND (reference sequence). This CDR3 is CASRRTGEVEKLFF. CDR3 coding DNA: TGTGCCAGTAGGAGGACAGGGGAGGTGGAAAAACTGTTTTTT. Full variable domain (missing parts from reference TRBV19 and TRBJ1-4): DGGITQSPKYLFRKEGQNVTLSCEQNLNHDAMYWYRQDPGQGLRLIYYSQIVNDFQKGDIAEGYSVSREKKESFPLTVTSAQKNPTAFYLCASRRTGEVEKLFFGSGTQLSVL.

CDR3 loop: CASSPRQGAATEAFF. The CDR3 DNA is TGTGCCAGCTCACCGCGTCAGGGGGCGGCCACTGAAGCTTTCTTT. The chain links TRBV18 to TRBJ1-1, with 8 bases lining up with TRBD1. Germline assignment: CDR1 KGHSH and CDR2 LQKENI. The CDR3 is made up of 15 amino acids. V was pared by 3 bases and J by 4 bases, with 7 bases of the junction left unmatched.

The chain employs TRBV6-5 and TRBJ1-1; 9 nucleotides agree with TRBD1. The J segment lost 3 bases and the V segment lost 6 bases, leaving 8 bases of the junction unmatched. The CDR3 is 15 residues long. Germline V gene lookup returns CDR1 MNHEY and CDR2 SVGAGI. The CDR3 protein is CASRTGGVGDTEAFF. In DNA form, the CDR3 reads TGTGCCAGCAGAACAGGGGGCGTAGGAGACACTGAAGCTTTCTTT.

The rearrangement joins TRBV4-3 to TRBJ1-1; D remains ambiguous. Per the germline V gene, CDR1 is LGHNA and CDR2 is YSLEER. The CDR3 consists of 15 residues. Trimming removed 0 bases at V and 4 bases at J, with 12 bases between. CDR3 DNA sequence: TGCGCCAGCAGCCAAGATGTTGTTAGAGCCACTGAAGCTTTCTTT. Protein: CASSQDVVRATEAFF.

V usage is TRBV6-5 and J usage is TRBJ2-3, with TRBD2 identical over 8 bases. The CDR3 sequence is 14 residues long. V gave up 6 bases and J gave up 8 bases; unmatched junction bases: 10. Germline lookup yields CDR1 MNHEY and CDR2 SVGAGI. CDR3 DNA: TGTGCCAGCAGACCCGGACTAGCTCCGGCTACGCAGTATTTT. Translated, it gives CASRPGLAPATQYF.

This chain uses TRBV19 with TRBJ1-2; D is perhaps TRBD1 (5 bases). CDR3 length: 14 amino acids. V lost 1 base, J lost 1 base, and 7 bases lay in between. Germline CDR1 is LNHDA and CDR2 is SQIVND (reference sequence). The CDR3 nucleotides are TGTGCCAGTAGTATAGTAGACAGTAACTATGGCTACACCTTC. Protein product: CASSIVDSNYGYTF.

This clone was observed a few times. The gene calls are TRBV19 and TRBJ2-1; 11 bases are shared with TRBD2. CDR3 length: 13 residues. Germline-derived CDR1 and CDR2 are LNHDA and SQIVND (reference sequence). Trimming at V came to 8 bases and at J to 9 bases, leaving 6 bases not matched to a gene. CDR3: CASGSGGEGEQFF. The CDR3 DNA sequence: TGTGCCAGTGGTAGCGGGGGGGAAGGTGAGCAGTTCTTC.

The chain is built from TRBV6-5 and TRBJ1-5; D remains unclear. Trimming took 7 bases from V and 3 from J, leaving 10 bases between them. There are 13 residues in the CDR3. Germline-derived CDR1 and CDR2 are MNHEY and SVGAGI. CDR3 sequence: CASTPGLNQPQHF. For the CDR3, the DNA is TGTGCCAGCACCCCTGGGCTCAATCAGCCCCAGCATTTT.

This clone has only one observation. The chain recombines TRBV18 with TRBJ1-1; D perhaps matches TRBD1 (5 bases). The V end was cut by 2 bases, the J end by 1 base, with 11 bases between. CDR1 is KGHSH, CDR2 LQKENI, per germline. The CDR3 is made up of 15 amino acids. CDR3 in amino acids: CASSPVFGGNTEAFF. In nucleotides, the CDR3 is TGTGCCAGCTCACCAGTATTCGGGGGGAACACTGAAGCTTTCTTT.

CDR3 sequence: CASSLDGNTEAFF. CDR3 nucleotides: TGTGCCAGCAGTTTAGACGGGAACACTGAAGCTTTCTTT. The gene calls are TRBV12-3 or TRBV12-4 and TRBJ1-1; D is undetermined. Trimming cost V 1 base and J 1 base, with 4 bases left between them. The CDR3 has 13 residues.

This rearrangement joins TRBV9 to TRBJ2-5; D is perhaps TRBD2 (5 bases). Germline V gene lookup returns CDR1 SGDLS and CDR2 YYNGEE. Between the trimmed V and J ends, which lost 0 bases and 7 bases, there was a span of 13 bases. This CDR3 is 14 amino acids long. The CDR3 region has the DNA TGTGCCAGCAGCGTAGACCAAGCGGAGGCGACCCAGTACTTC. Translation: CASSVDQAEATQYF.

This chain joins TRBV6-4 and TRBJ2-1; D is possibly TRBD2 (5 bases). The germline CDR1 and CDR2 sequences are MRHNA and SNTAGT. The CDR3 totals 15 residues. V lost 4 bases and J 0 bases, leaving 10 bases between the germline ends. The CDR3, as DNA: TGTGCCAGCAGTGTCATCGCGGGCTCCTACAATGAGCAGTTCTTC. It specifies CASSVIAGSYNEQFF.

The chain couples TRBV5-1 to TRBJ1-1, with D possibly matching TRBD1 (5 bases). The CDR3 totals 14 residues. The V gene's germline CDR1 is SGHRS and CDR2 YFSETQ. Trimming left V 4 bases short and J 4 bases short, with 14 bases between. DNA of the CDR3: TGCGCCAGCAGCCGCGGGACTATACGCACTGAAGCTTTCTTT. It codes for CASSRGTIRTEAFF. Combining the CDR3 with reference TRBV5-1 and TRBJ1-1 gives the whole variable domain KAGVTQTPRYLIKTRGQQVTLSCSPISGHRSVSWYQQTPGQGLQFLFEYFSETQRNKGNFPGRFSGRQFSNSRSEMNVSTLELGDSALYLCASSRGTIRTEAFFGQGTRLTVV.

The chain recombines TRBV18 with TRBJ2-3, with 9 nucleotides matching TRBD1. V gave up 3 bases and J gave up 0 bases; unmatched junction bases: 7. This CDR3 has 17 residues. Germline assignment: CDR1 KGHSH and CDR2 LQKENI. CDR3 in amino acids: CASSPLVDRGSTDTQYF. The CDR3 DNA is TGTGCCAGCTCACCCCTCGTGGACAGGGGTAGCACAGATACGCAGTATTTT.

The gene calls are TRBV6-5 and TRBJ2-2; possibly TRBD1 for D (6 bases). CDR1 and CDR2 from the germline V gene are MNHEY and SVGAGI. CDR3 length: 15 amino acids. Trimming took off 8 bases at V and 6 bases at J, with 19 bases between the two ends. CDR3 in DNA: TGTGCCAGCTTGAACGGGGCAGGGGTAGCCGGGGAGCTGTTTTTT. It is translated as CASLNGAGVAGELFF.

J is TRBJ2-1 and V is TRBV9, with TRBD1 as a possible D gene (6 bases). The CDR3 extends over 14 amino acids. CDR1 SGDLS and CDR2 YYNGEE come from the germline V gene. V shed 4 bases and J shed 2 bases, with 10 bases lying between them. DNA of the CDR3: TGTGCCAGCAGCCCCGGGACAACCTACAATGAGCAGTTCTTC. Translation gives CASSPGTTYNEQFF.

The chain links TRBV16 to TRBJ2-3; 7 bases line up with TRBD1. J gave up 6 bases and V 0 bases, and 6 bases lay outside the gene matches. CDR3 length: 15 amino acids. Germline CDR1 KGHSY, CDR2 FQNENV. CDR3 protein: CASSQSLQGVDTQYF. The DNA of the CDR3 is TGTGCCAGCAGCCAATCTCTCCAGGGGGTGGATACGCAGTATTTT.

The rearrangement uses TRBV19 and TRBJ1-1, with TRBD1 matching over 10 bases. This CDR3 is 15 amino acids long. The trim removed 7 bases at V and 4 bases at J, leaving 9 bases unmatched. The V gene's germline CDR1 is LNHDA and CDR2 SQIVND (reference sequence). CDR3 bases: TGTGCCAGTAAGGACTGGGGACAGGGGACCACTGAAGCTTTCTTT. This codes for CASKDWGQGTTEAFF.

This chain connects TRBV2 to TRBJ1-5; 7 bases align to TRBD1. CDR1 is SNHLY, CDR2 FYNNEI, per germline. V dropped 5 bases and J dropped 0; count of bases not matched to a gene: 4. The CDR3 runs to 15 residues. In nucleotides, the CDR3 is TGTGCCAGCAGTAGGGACAGCAATAGCAATCAGCCCCAGCATTTT. Translating it yields CASSRDSNSNQPQHF. The entire variable domain, with the rest obtained from reference TRBV2 and TRBJ1-5, is as follows: EPEVTQTPSHQVTQMGQEVILRCVPISNHLYFYWYRQILGQKVEFLVSFYNNEISEKSEIFDDQFSVERPDGSNFTLKIRSTKLEDSAMYFCASSRDSNSNQPQHFGDGTRLSIL.

The V gene is TRBV3-1 (or the pseudogene TRBV3-2), the J gene TRBJ1-3, with 7 nucleotides matching TRBD1. V was pared by 4 bases and J by 2 bases, with 5 bases of the junction left unmatched. There are 15 residues in the CDR3. Germline CDR1 LGHDT, CDR2 YNNKEL (reference sequence). This CDR3 is CASSLLQGTGNTIYF. CDR3 in DNA: TGTGCCAGCAGCCTTTTACAGGGGACTGGAAACACCATATATTTT.

Written as DNA, the CDR3 is TGTGCCAGCAGCTCCAGGGTATTCGACGAGCAGTACTTC. Translating gives CASSSRVFDEQYF. The chain employs TRBV3-1 (or the pseudogene TRBV3-2) and TRBJ2-7; D perhaps matches TRBD1 (5 bases). V was trimmed by 5 bases and J by 5 bases, leaving 13 bases between them. Germline CDR1 LGHDT, CDR2 YNNKEL (reference sequence). The CDR3 spans 13 residues.

This chain uses TRBV7-2 with TRBJ2-3; D remains unclear. From germline, CDR1 is SGHTA and CDR2 FQGNSA. The V and J ends lost 2 bases and 9 bases respectively, with 9 bases between them. The CDR3 covers 12 residues. The CDR3 spells CASSLPPGTQYF. The DNA of the CDR3 is TGTGCCAGCAGCTTACCTCCCGGGACGCAGTATTTT.

The CDR3 protein is CASSQKAGAHEQFF. As DNA, the CDR3 is TGTGCCAGCAGCCAAAAAGCGGGGGCGCATGAGCAGTTCTTC. The genes are TRBV3-1 (or the pseudogene TRBV3-2) and TRBJ2-1; TRBD2 agrees at 8 bases. V gave up 2 bases and J gave up 8 bases; unmatched junction bases: 5. Germline lookup yields CDR1 LGHDT and CDR2 YNNKEL (reference sequence). The CDR3 is made up of 14 amino acids.